The source of this TCR beta chain is a study of T cell responses to AZD1222 COVID-19 vaccine. Whole-study findings and limits: A mostly white British donor set with more females was recruited, and clonal diversity was possibly underestimated. Vaccine-related CD4 TCRs covered spike, predominating at 160-218 and 743-854. All repertoire sampling was performed exclusively after the peak T cell response.

The table came from immunoSEQ multiplex PCR; TCRdb's copy has only in-frame clones and leaves some out. The sample records 80,000 to 100,000 clones, approximately 86% being singletons. CDR3 length: 15 residues. V lost 4 bases and J 3 bases, leaving 16 bases between the germline ends. In germline, CDR1 is LGHDT, CDR2 YNNKEL (reference sequence). Worth noting for this clone: Antigen specificity is unknown.

The chain links TRBV3-1 (or the pseudogene TRBV3-2) to TRBJ2-7; a possible D gene is TRBD2 (5 bases). The origin of this receptor is an adult in good health. Sequenced material: peripheral blood, taken on day 0 of MenACWY control vaccination. CDR3 coding DNA: TGTGCCAGCAGCCTCAATGGAGGCGCCGACTACGAGCAGTACTTC. Amino acid sequence: CASSLNGGADYEQYF.